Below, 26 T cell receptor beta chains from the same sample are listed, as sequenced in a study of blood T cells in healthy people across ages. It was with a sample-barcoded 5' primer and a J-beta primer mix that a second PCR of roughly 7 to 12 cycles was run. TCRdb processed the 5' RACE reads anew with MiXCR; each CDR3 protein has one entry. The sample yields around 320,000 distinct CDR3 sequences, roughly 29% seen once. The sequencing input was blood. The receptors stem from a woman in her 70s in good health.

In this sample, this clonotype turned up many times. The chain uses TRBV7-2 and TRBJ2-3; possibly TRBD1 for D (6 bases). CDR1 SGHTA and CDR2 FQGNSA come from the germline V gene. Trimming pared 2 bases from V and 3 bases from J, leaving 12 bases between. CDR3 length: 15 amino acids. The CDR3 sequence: CASSLKNRETDTQYF. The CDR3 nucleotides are TGTGCCAGCAGCTTAAAGAACAGGGAAACAGATACGCAGTATTTT.

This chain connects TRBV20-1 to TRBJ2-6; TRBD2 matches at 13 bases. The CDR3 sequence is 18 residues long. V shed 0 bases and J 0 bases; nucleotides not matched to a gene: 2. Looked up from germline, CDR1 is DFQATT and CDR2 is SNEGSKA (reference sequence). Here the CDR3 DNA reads TGCAGTGCTAGAGATCGGACTAGCGGGAGCTCTGGGGCCAACGTCCTGACTTTC. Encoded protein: CSARDRTSGSSGANVLTF.

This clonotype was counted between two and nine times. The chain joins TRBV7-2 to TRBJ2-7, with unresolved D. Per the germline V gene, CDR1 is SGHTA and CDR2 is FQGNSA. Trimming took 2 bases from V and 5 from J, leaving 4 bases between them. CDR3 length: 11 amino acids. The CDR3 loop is CASSLKHEQYF. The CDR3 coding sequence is TGTGCCAGCAGCTTAAAACACGAGCAGTACTTC. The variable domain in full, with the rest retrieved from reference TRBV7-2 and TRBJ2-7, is GAGVSQSPSNKVTEKGKDVELRCDPISGHTALYWYRQSLGQGLEFLIYFQGNSAPDKSGLPSDRFSAERTGGSVSTLTIQRTQQEDSAVYLCASSLKHEQYFGPGTRLTVT.

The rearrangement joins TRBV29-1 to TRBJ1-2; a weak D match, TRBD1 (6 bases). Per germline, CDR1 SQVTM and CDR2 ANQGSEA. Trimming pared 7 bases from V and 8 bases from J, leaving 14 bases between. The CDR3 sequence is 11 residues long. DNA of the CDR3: TGCAGCGCCAGACAGGTGATGGGCTACACCTTC. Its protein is CSARQVMGYTF.

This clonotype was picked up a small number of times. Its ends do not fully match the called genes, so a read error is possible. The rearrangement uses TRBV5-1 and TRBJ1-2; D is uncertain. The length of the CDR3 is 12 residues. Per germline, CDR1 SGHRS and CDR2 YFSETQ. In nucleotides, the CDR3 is TGTGCCAGCAGTTTAGGAGACTATGGCTACACCTTC. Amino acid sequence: CASSLGDYGYTF.

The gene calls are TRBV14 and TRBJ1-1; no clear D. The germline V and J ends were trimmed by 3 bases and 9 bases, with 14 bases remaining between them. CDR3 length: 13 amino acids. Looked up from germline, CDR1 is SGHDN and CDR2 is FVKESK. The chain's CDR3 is CASSQGGRSQAFF. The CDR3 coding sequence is TGTGCCAGCAGCCAGGGAGGGAGGAGTCAAGCTTTCTTT.

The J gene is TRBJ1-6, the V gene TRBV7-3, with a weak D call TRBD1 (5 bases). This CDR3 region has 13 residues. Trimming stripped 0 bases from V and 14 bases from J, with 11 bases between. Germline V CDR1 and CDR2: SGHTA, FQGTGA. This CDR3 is CASSLTERGTLHF. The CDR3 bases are TGTGCCAGCAGCTTAACAGAAAGGGGAACCCTCCACTTT.

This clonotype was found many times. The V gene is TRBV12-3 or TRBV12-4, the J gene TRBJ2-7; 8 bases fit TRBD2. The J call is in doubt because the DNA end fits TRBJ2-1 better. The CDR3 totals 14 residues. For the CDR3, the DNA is TGTGCCAGCAACCCGGGGGGGGCAAGACGCGAGCAGTTCTTC. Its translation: CASNPGGARREQFF.

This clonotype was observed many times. The CDR3 is CASAGGTRQGYTF. DNA of the CDR3: TGTGCCAGCGCTGGGGGGACCCGCCAAGGCTACACCTTC. The chain recombines TRBV13 with TRBJ1-2, with a possible D match to TRBD1 (5 bases). The CDR3 contains 13 residues. V gave up 8 bases and J gave up 8 bases, with 18 bases separating them. Germline V lookup: CDR1 PRHDT, CDR2 FYEKMQ (reference sequence).

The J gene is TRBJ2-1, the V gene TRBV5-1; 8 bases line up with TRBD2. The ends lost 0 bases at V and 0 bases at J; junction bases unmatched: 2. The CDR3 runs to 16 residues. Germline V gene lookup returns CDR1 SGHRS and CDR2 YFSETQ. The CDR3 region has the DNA TGCGCCAGCAGCTTGGTCGGGAGGGGCTCCTACAATGAGCAGTTCTTC. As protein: CASSLVGRGSYNEQFF. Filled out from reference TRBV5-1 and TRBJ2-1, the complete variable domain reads KAGVTQTPRYLIKTRGQQVTLSCSPISGHRSVSWYQQTPGQGLQFLFEYFSETQRNKGNFPGRFSGRQFSNSRSEMNVSTLELGDSALYLCASSLVGRGSYNEQFFGPGTRLTVL.

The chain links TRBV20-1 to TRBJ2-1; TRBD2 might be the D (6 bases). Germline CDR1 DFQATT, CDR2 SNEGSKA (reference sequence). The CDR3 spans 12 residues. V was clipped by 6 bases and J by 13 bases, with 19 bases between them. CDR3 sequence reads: CSAVGRDRFQFF. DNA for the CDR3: TGCAGTGCCGTGGGGCGGGATCGGTTCCAGTTCTTC.

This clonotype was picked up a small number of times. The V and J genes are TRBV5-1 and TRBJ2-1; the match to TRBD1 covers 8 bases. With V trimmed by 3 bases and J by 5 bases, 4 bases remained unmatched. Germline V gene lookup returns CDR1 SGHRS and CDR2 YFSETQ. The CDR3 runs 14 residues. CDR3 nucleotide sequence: TGCGCCAGCAGCTCACAACAGGGGGACAATGAGCAGTTCTTC. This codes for CASSSQQGDNEQFF.

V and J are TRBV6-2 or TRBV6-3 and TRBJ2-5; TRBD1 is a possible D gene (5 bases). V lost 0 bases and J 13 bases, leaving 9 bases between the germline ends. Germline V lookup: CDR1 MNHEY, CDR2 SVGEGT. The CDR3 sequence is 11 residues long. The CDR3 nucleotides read TGTGCCAGCAGTTACTCAGGCAGGGTGTACTTC. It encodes CASSYSGRVYF.

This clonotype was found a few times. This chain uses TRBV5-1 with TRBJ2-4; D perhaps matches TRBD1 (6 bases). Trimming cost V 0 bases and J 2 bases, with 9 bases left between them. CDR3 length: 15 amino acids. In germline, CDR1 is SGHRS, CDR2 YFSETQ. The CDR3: CASSLEGVSKNIQYF. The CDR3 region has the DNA TGCGCCAGCAGCTTGGAGGGGGTATCCAAAAACATTCAGTACTTC. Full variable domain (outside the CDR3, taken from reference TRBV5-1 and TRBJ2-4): KAGVTQTPRYLIKTRGQQVTLSCSPISGHRSVSWYQQTPGQGLQFLFEYFSETQRNKGNFPGRFSGRQFSNSRSEMNVSTLELGDSALYLCASSLEGVSKNIQYFGAGTRLSVL.

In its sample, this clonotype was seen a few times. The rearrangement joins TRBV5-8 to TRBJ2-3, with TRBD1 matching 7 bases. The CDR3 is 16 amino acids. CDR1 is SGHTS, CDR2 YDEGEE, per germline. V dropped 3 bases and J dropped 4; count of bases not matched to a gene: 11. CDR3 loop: CASSSGWDRKADTQYF. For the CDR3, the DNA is TGTGCCAGCAGCTCTGGTTGGGACAGAAAAGCAGATACGCAGTATTTT.

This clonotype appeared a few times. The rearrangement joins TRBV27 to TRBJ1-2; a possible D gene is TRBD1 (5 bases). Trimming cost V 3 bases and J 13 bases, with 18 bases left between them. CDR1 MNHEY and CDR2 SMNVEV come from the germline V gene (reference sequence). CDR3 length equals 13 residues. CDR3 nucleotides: TGTGCCAGCAGTTTCCCTGAGGAGGGACTACTCACCTTC. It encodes CASSFPEEGLLTF.

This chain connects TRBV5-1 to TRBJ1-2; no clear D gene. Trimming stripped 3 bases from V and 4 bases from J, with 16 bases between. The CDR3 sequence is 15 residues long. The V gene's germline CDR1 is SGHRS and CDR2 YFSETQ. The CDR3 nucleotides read TGCGCCAGCAGCTCCGATCAGGTCCGAGGCTATGGCTACACCTTC. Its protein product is CASSSDQVRGYGYTF.

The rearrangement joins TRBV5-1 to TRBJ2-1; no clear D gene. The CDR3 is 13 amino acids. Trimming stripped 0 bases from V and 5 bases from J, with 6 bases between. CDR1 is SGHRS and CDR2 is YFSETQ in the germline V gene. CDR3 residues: CASSLDWNNEQFF. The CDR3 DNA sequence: TGCGCCAGCAGCTTGGACTGGAACAATGAGCAGTTCTTC.

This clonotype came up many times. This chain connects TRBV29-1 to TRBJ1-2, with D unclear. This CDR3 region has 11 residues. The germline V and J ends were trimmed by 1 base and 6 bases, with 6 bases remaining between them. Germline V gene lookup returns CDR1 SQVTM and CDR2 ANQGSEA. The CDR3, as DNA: TGCAGCGTTGAAGGAGGGAATGGCTACACCTTC. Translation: CSVEGGNGYTF.

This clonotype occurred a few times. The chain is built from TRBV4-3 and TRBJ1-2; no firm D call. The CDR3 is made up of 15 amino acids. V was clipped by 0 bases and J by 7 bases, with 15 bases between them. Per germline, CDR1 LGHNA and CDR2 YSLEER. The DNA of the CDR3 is TGCGCCAGCAGCCAAGAGGTGGAGGGTAGTGGTGGCTACACCTTC. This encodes CASSQEVEGSGGYTF.

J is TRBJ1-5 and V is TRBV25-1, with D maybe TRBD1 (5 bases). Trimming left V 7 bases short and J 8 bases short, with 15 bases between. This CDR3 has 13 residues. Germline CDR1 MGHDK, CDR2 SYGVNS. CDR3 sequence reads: CASKAGPGKPQHF. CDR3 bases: TGTGCCAGCAAGGCAGGGCCCGGCAAGCCCCAGCATTTT.

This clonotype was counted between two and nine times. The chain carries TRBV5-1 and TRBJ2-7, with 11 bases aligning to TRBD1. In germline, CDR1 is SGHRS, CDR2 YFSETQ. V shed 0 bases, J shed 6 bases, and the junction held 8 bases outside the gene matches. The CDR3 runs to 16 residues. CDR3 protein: CASSLASGTGGFEQYF. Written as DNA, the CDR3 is TGCGCCAGCAGCTTGGCCTCCGGGACAGGGGGATTCGAGCAGTACTTC.

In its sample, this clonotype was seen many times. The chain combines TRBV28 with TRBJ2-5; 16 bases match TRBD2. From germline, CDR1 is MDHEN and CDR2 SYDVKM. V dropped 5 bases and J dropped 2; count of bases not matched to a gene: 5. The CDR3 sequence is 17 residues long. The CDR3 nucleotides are TGTGCCAGCAGTCCCCGGGGACTAGCGGGAGGGCAAGAGACCCAGTACTTC. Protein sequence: CASSPRGLAGGQETQYF.

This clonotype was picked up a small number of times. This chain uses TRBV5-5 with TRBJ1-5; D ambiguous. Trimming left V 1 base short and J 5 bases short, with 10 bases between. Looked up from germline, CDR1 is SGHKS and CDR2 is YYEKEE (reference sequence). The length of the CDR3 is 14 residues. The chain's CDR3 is CASSLSDTYQPQHF. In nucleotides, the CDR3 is TGTGCCAGCAGCTTGTCTGACACTTATCAGCCCCAGCATTTT.

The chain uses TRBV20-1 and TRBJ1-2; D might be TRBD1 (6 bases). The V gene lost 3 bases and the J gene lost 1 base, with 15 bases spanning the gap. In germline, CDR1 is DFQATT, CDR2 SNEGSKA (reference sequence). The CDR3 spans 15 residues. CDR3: CSASGTGYLNYGYTF. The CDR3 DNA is TGCAGTGCTAGTGGTACAGGGTACCTTAACTATGGCTACACCTTC.

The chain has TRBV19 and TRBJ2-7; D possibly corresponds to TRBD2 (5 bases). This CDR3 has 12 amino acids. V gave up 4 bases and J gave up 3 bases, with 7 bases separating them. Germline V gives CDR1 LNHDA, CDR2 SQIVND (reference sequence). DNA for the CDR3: TGTGCCAGTAGTACCCGGGACTACGAGCAGTACTTC. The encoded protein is CASSTRDYEQYF.